A selection of T cell receptor beta chains follows, all from one sample in a study of human T cells and chemical hapten exposure. MiXCR, applied by TCRdb to the RACE reads, yields one record per CDR3 protein. The sample records 45,000 to 60,000 distinct CDR3 sequences, approximately 9.8% being singletons. Sequencing used whole blood, obtained in connection with sensitization to the hapten diphenylcyclopropenone (DPC). All receptors derive from a woman between 35 and 50 years old with alopecia areata. Some clones in this sample may be carry-over from other donors' samples. The CDR3 runs from the conserved cysteine through the conserved F or W. A D gene is named only where the DNA matches it firmly. Some rows mark clone size as missing; the rest say once, few, many or name a class of expanded clone.

d_gene	v_gene	abundance	j_gene	CDR3aa	CDR3nt
.	TRBV20-1	many	TRBJ1-1	CSASREGSNTEAFF	TGCAGTGCTTCGCGGGAGGGAAGTAATACTGAAGCTTTCTTT
TRBD1	TRBV6-5	.	TRBJ1-1	CASSYGGQGAVTEAFF	TGTGCCAGCAGTTACGGGGGACAGGGGGCGGTTACTGAAGCTTTCTTT
.	TRBV2	few	TRBJ2-1	CASSRTTHLGNEQFF	TGTGCCAGCAGTCGTACGACTCATTTGGGCAATGAGCAGTTCTTC
.	TRBV6-1	many	TRBJ2-3	CASSSGGLTDTQYF	TGTGCCAGCAGTTCCGGGGGCCTCACAGATACGCAGTATTTT
.	TRBV20-1	many	TRBJ2-1	CSARSEFNEQFF	TGCAGTGCTAGATCAGAATTCAATGAGCAGTTCTTC
.	TRBV7-2	many	TRBJ1-3	CASSPQGRVSGNTIYF	TGTGCCAGCAGCCCACAGGGACGGGTGTCTGGAAACACCATATATTTT
TRBD1	TRBV12-3/TRBV12-4	few	TRBJ2-7	CASTRNPDRDEQYF	TGTGCCAGCACCCGAAACCCGGACAGGGACGAGCAGTACTTC
.	TRBV10-2	many	TRBJ1-5	CASTQGQINQPQHF	TGCGCCAGCACTCAGGGGCAGATCAATCAGCCCCAGCATTTT
TRBD2	TRBV5-4	many	TRBJ2-1	CASSFLAGDNNEQFF	TGTGCCAGCAGCTTCTTAGCGGGGGACAACAATGAGCAGTTCTTC
TRBD2	TRBV7-2	many	TRBJ2-5	CASSLSGGAKTQYF	TGTGCCAGCAGCCTGAGCGGGGGGGCCAAGACCCAGTACTTC
.	TRBV28	.	TRBJ2-7	CASSSTTHEQYF	TGTGCCAGCAGTTCAACGACTCACGAGCAGTACTTC
.	TRBV5-1	few	TRBJ1-5	CASSATGNGNQPQHF	TGCGCCAGCAGCGCTACAGGTAACGGCAATCAGCCCCAGCATTTT
TRBD1	TRBV15	few	TRBJ2-1	CATGQGENYNEQFF	TGTGCCACCGGTCAGGGGGAGAACTACAATGAGCAGTTCTTC
.	TRBV29-1	few	TRBJ2-4	CSVPGTQNIQYF	TGCAGCGTCCCGGGTACCCAAAACATTCAGTACTTC
.	TRBV29-1	few	TRBJ2-5	CSVEKGQETQYF	TGCAGCGTTGAGAAGGGACAAGAGACCCAGTACTTC
.	TRBV18	many	TRBJ2-1	CASSPSSYNEQFF	TGTGCCAGCTCACCATCCTCCTACAATGAGCAGTTCTTC
.	TRBV2	many	TRBJ2-7	CATSTGAYEQYF	TGTGCCACCAGCACCGGGGCCTACGAGCAGTACTTC
.	TRBV4-1	few	TRBJ1-5	CASSQVVIGNQPQHF	TGCGCCAGCAGCCAAGTCGTTATAGGTAATCAGCCCCAGCATTTT
TRBD1	TRBV4-3	many	TRBJ2-7	CASSQAGQGGYEQYF	TGCGCCAGCAGCCAAGCGGGACAGGGGGGATACGAGCAGTACTTC
TRBD1	TRBV20-1	many	TRBJ2-2	CSARDQGQGPNTGELFF	TGCAGTGCTAGAGATCAGGGACAGGGGCCGAACACCGGGGAGCTGTTTTTT
.	TRBV7-9	.	TRBJ2-3	CASSPGSPDTQYF	TGTGCCAGCAGTCCTGGGTCCCCAGATACGCAGTATTTT
TRBD2	TRBV18	.	TRBJ2-3	CASSPGAGEDTQYF	TGTGCCAGCTCACCAGGGGCGGGGGAAGATACGCAGTATTTT
.	TRBV5-1	many	TRBJ1-2	CASSLVPNYGYTF	TGCGCCAGCAGCTTGGTGCCGAACTATGGCTACACCTTC
.	TRBV6-2/TRBV6-3	few	TRBJ1-6	CASNRVGNSPLHF	TGTGCCAGCAACCGGGTGGGTAATTCACCCCTCCACTTT
TRBD2	TRBV5-1	many	TRBJ2-2	CASSSIPGLAGGSNTGELFF	TGCGCCAGCAGCTCAATTCCGGGACTAGCGGGGGGCTCTAACACCGGGGAGCTGTTTTTT
.	TRBV5-4	few	TRBJ2-7	CASRTDGNYEQYF	TGTGCCAGCAGGACGGACGGGAACTACGAGCAGTACTTC
TRBD2	TRBV20-1	many	TRBJ2-1	CSARDPERGDYNEQFF	TGCAGTGCTAGAGATCCGGAGCGGGGGGACTACAATGAGCAGTTCTTC
TRBD2	TRBV20-1	few	TRBJ2-5	CSAPSGGAETQYF	TGCAGTGCCCCTAGCGGGGGGGCTGAGACCCAGTACTTC
.	TRBV3-1	few	TRBJ2-1	CASSPLTGYNEQFF	TGTGCCAGCAGCCCCCTAACGGGGTACAATGAGCAGTTCTTC
.	TRBV28	many	TRBJ2-1	CASSPGGGVYNEQFF	TGTGCCAGCAGCCCCGGTGGGGGAGTCTACAATGAGCAGTTCTTC
TRBD2	TRBV3-1	.	TRBJ2-3	CASSPTSGGWTDTQYF	TGTGCCAGCAGCCCGACTAGCGGGGGGTGGACAGATACGCAGTATTTT
TRBD2	TRBV6-6	.	TRBJ2-3	CASSYRAGGSTDTQYF	TGTGCCAGCAGTTACAGAGCGGGGGGGAGCACAGATACGCAGTATTTT
.	TRBV30	many	TRBJ2-2	CAWNARGRELFF	TGTGCCTGGAATGCCCGGGGCCGGGAGCTGTTTTTT
TRBD1	TRBV28	.	TRBJ2-7	CASRVRDRINYEQYF	TGTGCCAGCAGAGTCCGGGACAGGATAAACTACGAGCAGTACTTC